Presented here are 17 T cell receptor beta chains from one specimen sequenced in a study of breast tumors, draining lymph nodes, adjacent tissues. TCRdb re-called the multiplex PCR reads with MiXCR, one entry per CDR3 protein. Here the sample spans some 130,000 distinct CDR3 sequences, less than 20% being singletons. Samples came from axillary lymph nodes draining the breast cancer. The sequencing sample was made of axillary lymph node tissue. The receptors shown here come from a female donor with breast cancer. Some clones in this sample may be carry-over from other donors' samples.

The chain is built from TRBV3-1 and TRBJ1-4, with a tentative D call TRBD1 (5 bases). The germline V gene encodes CDR1 LGHDT and CDR2 YNNKEL (reference sequence). Between the trimmed V and J ends, which lost 5 bases and 10 bases, there was a span of 20 bases. The CDR3 runs 15 residues. CDR3 sequence (DNA): TGTGCCAGCAGCTTCGACAGTCCTAATCTAGGAAAACTGTTTTTT. Translation: CASSFDSPNLGKLFF.

This clonotype was detected many times. The CDR3 reads CASSLVGSRGETQYF. DNA of the CDR3: TGTGCCAGCAGCTTAGTCGGATCCCGAGGAGAGACCCAGTACTTC. The V and J genes are TRBV7-6 and TRBJ2-5, with D hard to call. The germline gives CDR1 SGHVS, CDR2 FNYEAQ. With 1 base removed from V and 4 bases from J, the gap between germline ends came to 13 bases. The CDR3 extends over 15 amino acids. The entire variable domain, with the rest obtained from reference TRBV7-6 and TRBJ2-5, is as follows: GAGVSQSPRYKVTKRGQDVALRCDPISGHVSLYWYRQALGQGPEFLTYFNYEAQQDKSGLPNDRFSAERPEGSISTLTIQRTEQRDSAMYRCASSLVGSRGETQYFGPGTRLLVL.

This clonotype was found many times. This rearrangement joins TRBV20-1 to TRBJ1-4, with a weak D call TRBD1 (5 bases). From germline, CDR1 is DFQATT and CDR2 SNEGSKA (reference sequence). V lost 1 base and J 8 bases, leaving 5 bases between the germline ends. The CDR3 totals 11 residues. The CDR3 DNA reads TGCAGTGCTAGAGGGACAGAAAAACTGTTTTTT. Its protein is CSARGTEKLFF.

A remark on this clonotype: A much larger clone lies a single base off, so this may be a read error. The chain is built from TRBV6-6 and TRBJ2-1; 7 bases align to TRBD2. The J segment lost 8 bases and the V segment lost 4 bases, leaving 11 bases of the junction unmatched. CDR1 is MNHNY, CDR2 SVGAGI, per germline (reference sequence). This CDR3 contains 15 residues. Here the CDR3 reads CASSFTLAVNDEQFF. DNA for the CDR3: TGTGCCAGCAGTTTTACGCTAGCGGTTAACGATGAGCAGTTCTTC.

This clonotype occurred many times. The V gene is TRBV7-2, the J gene TRBJ2-1; 12 bases are a match to TRBD2. The germline gives CDR1 SGHTA, CDR2 FQGNSA. CDR3 length: 16 amino acids. The J segment lost 9 bases and the V segment lost 5 bases, leaving 11 bases of the junction unmatched. The CDR3 DNA reads TGTGCCAGCAGCGCGACTAGCGGGAGAGTATCTGGTGAGCAGTTCTTC. Encoded protein: CASSATSGRVSGEQFF.

Note on this clonotype: Given a much more abundant clone one base away, this may be a read error. The rearrangement joins TRBV6-9 to TRBJ2-2; tentatively, D is TRBD2 (6 bases). The CDR3 is made up of 15 amino acids. The germline CDR1 and CDR2 sequences are MNHGY and SVAAGI. CDR3 protein: CPSRGLPPNTGELFF. CDR3 sequence (DNA): TGTCCCAGCAGAGGACTACCTCCGAACACCGGGGAGCTGTTTTTT.

This clonotype was found a few times. A much larger clone differs by one base, so this may be a read error. The chain is built from TRBV20-1 and TRBJ2-6; tentatively, D is TRBD1 (5 bases). The CDR3 loop spans 16 amino acids. Germline V gene data show CDR1 as DFQATT and CDR2 as SNEGSKA (reference sequence). The V end was cut by 4 bases, the J end by 1 base, with 14 bases between. CDR3 in amino acids: CSATPPAGSGANVLTF. The CDR3 DNA reads as TGCAGTGCTACGCCACCAGCAGGGTCTGGGGCCAACGTCCTGACTTTC.

In its sample, this clonotype was seen many times. The chain employs TRBV7-8 and TRBJ1-6; a weak D match, TRBD1 (6 bases). In germline, CDR1 is SGHVS, CDR2 FQNEAQ. V lost 3 bases and J lost 4, with 19 bases in between. This CDR3 spans 18 amino acids. The CDR3 bases are TGTGCCAGCAGCTTTGTTTCTGTAGGGACACCTTATAATTCACCCCTCCACTTT. Its translation: CASSFVSVGTPYNSPLHF.

This clonotype came up many times. CDR3 residues: CSAGRDREVGRSSETQYF. The CDR3 nucleotides are TGCAGTGCTGGCCGGGACAGGGAGGTCGGACGGTCCTCAGAGACCCAGTACTTC. The V and J genes are TRBV20-1 and TRBJ2-5, with 9 bases matching TRBD1. The CDR3 runs 18 residues. Per the germline V gene, CDR1 is DFQATT and CDR2 is SNEGSKA (reference sequence). V shed 5 bases, J shed 4 bases, and the junction held 20 bases outside the gene matches.

The sample holds many counts of this clonotype. The DNA for the CDR3 is TGTGCCAGCAGCTTAAACAGTCACAATGAGCAGTTCTTC. This encodes CASSLNSHNEQFF. V gene TRBV11-3 combines with J gene TRBJ2-1; unclear D gene. With 2 bases removed from V and 5 bases from J, the gap between germline ends came to 7 bases. CDR3 length equals 13 residues. The germline gives CDR1 SGHNT, CDR2 YENEEA.

This clonotype occurred many times. The chain recombines TRBV10-1 with TRBJ2-6; D is unclear. Germline-derived CDR1 and CDR2 are WNHNN and SYGVQD (reference sequence). The CDR3 consists of 16 residues. Between the trimmed V and J ends, which lost 8 bases and 0 bases, there was a span of 14 bases. The CDR3 region is CASRVDGNSGANVLTF. Written as DNA, the CDR3 is TGCGCCAGCCGGGTAGACGGCAACTCTGGGGCCAACGTCCTGACTTTC.

This clonotype has more than one count but fewer than ten. In DNA form, the CDR3 reads TGTGCCAGCAGGAGACAGGGGTTCAATGAAAAACTGTTTTTT. Translated: CASRRQGFNEKLFF. The chain joins TRBV27 to TRBJ1-4, with 8 bases fitting TRBD1. Unmatched junction bases numbered 5, after V lost 6 bases and J lost 5 bases. This CDR3 contains 14 residues. Germline CDR1 and CDR2: MNHEY and SMNVEV (reference sequence).

This clonotype showed up many times. The chain is built from TRBV25-1 and TRBJ1-2; weak D call: TRBD1 (6 bases). Germline V gives CDR1 MGHDK, CDR2 SYGVNS. The CDR3 covers 14 residues. V lost 6 bases and J 7 bases, leaving 18 bases between the germline ends. The CDR3 spells CASSQQGLAAGYTF. The CDR3 nucleotides are TGTGCCAGCAGCCAACAGGGCCTCGCGGCTGGCTACACCTTC.

The chain recombines TRBV12-3 or TRBV12-4 with TRBJ1-3, with 7 positions matching TRBD1. There are 13 residues in the CDR3. The V segment lost 9 bases and the J segment 7 bases; nucleotides outside the gene matches: 9. The CDR3 region has the DNA TGTGCCAGTTTGACAGGGATCGGGAACACCATATATTTT. Residues: CASLTGIGNTIYF.

This clonotype was seen at least ten times. The rearrangement uses TRBV12-3 or TRBV12-4 and TRBJ2-3; D gene ambiguous. This CDR3 region has 14 residues. V shed 7 bases and J shed 0 bases, with 11 bases lying between them. This CDR3 is CASKRTLSTDTQYF. The CDR3 DNA reads TGTGCCAGCAAACGGACCCTTAGCACAGATACGCAGTATTTT.

In this sample, this clonotype turned up many times. The rearrangement uses TRBV20-1 and TRBJ1-4, with 11 bases lining up with TRBD1. V lost 1 base and J lost 7; bases outside the gene matches: 8. CDR1 and CDR2 from the germline V gene are DFQATT and SNEGSKA (reference sequence). The CDR3 is 16 amino acids. CDR3 protein: CSARGRTGGRIEKLFF. The DNA for the CDR3 is TGCAGTGCTAGAGGACGGACAGGGGGCAGGATTGAAAAACTGTTTTTT.

The sample holds many counts of this clonotype. This chain links TRBV7-9 with TRBJ1-6; 7 bases match TRBD1. The junction had 4 bases not matched to a gene; V was cut back by 0 bases and J by 5 bases. The CDR3 runs 16 residues. The germline V gene encodes CDR1 SEHNR and CDR2 FQNEAQ (reference sequence). DNA of the CDR3: TGTGCCAGCAGCTTAGCCGGGACAGTTAATAATTCACCCCTCCACTTT. Protein: CASSLAGTVNNSPLHF.